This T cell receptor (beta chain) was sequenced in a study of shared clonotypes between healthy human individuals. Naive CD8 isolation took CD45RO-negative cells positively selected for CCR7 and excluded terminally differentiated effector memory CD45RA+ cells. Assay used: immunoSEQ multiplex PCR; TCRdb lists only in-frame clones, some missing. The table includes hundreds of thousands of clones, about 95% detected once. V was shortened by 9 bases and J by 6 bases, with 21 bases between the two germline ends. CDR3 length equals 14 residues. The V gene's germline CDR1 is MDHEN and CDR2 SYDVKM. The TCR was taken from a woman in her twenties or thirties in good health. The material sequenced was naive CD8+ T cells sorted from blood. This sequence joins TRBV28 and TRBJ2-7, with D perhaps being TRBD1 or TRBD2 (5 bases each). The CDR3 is CASWGWQGPGEQYF. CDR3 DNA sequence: TGTGCCAGTTGGGGGTGGCAGGGCCCCGGCGAGCAGTACTTC.